This T cell receptor (beta chain) was documented in a study of blood T cells in healthy people across ages. Overall study: Template-switching capture recovered about one barcoded beta molecule per two T cells.

Germline CDR1 and CDR2: LGHNA and YSLEER. CDR3 length: 15 residues. The authors ran a second PCR of roughly 6 to 12 cycles using a sample-barcoded 5' primer and a J-beta primer mix. TCRdb re-called the 5' RACE reads through MiXCR, storing one row per CDR3 protein. The table shows fewer than 2,000,000 distinct CDR3 sequences, with about 39% occurring only once. Every sample gave at least 6 micrograms of total RNA when it was extracted. The table lists this clonotype with a few counts. Sequencing input: blood. This TCR was sampled from a human donor in good health. The rearrangement joins TRBV4-3 to TRBJ2-4; no clear D. The J call may not be correct, given that the DNA end is closer to TRBJ2-7. CDR3 nucleotides: TGCGCCAGCAGCCAACATTACTCCAGCTCCTACGAGCAGTACTTC. As protein: CASSQHYSSSYEQYF.